Listed here are 7 T cell receptor beta chains from one sample, sequenced in a study of CD8 T cells in Susac syndrome. With random hexamers, reverse transcription was performed on roughly 0.5 to 1 ug of RNA. TCRdb reanalysed the immunoSEQ multiplex PCR reads using MiXCR and keeps one entry per CDR3 protein. Of around 170,000 distinct CDR3 sequences detected, 95% appear once; the ten largest clones hold 0.075% to 0.1%. Sequences were obtained from CD4+ T cells from PBMCs. These receptor sequences come from a human donor with Susac syndrome.

The chain joins TRBV7-8 to TRBJ2-7; 11 nucleotides agree with TRBD2. Looked up from germline, CDR1 is SGHVS and CDR2 is FQNEAQ. The CDR3 contains 16 residues. Unmatched junction bases numbered 4, after V lost 3 bases and J lost 0 bases. The CDR3 is CASSFFSGGASYEQYF. In DNA form, the CDR3 reads TGTGCCAGCAGCTTCTTTAGCGGGGGGGCCTCCTACGAGCAGTACTTC.

The chain recombines TRBV30 with TRBJ1-1; 8 bases are shared with TRBD1. The CDR3 contains 13 residues. Trimming cost V 3 bases and J 2 bases; bases outside gene matches: 2. Germline V lookup: CDR1 GTSNPN, CDR2 SVGIG (reference sequence). CDR3 in DNA: TGTGCCTGGAGGTCAGGGGGCAACACTGAAGCTTTCTTT. This sequence encodes CAWRSGGNTEAFF.

The chain combines TRBV30 with TRBJ1-5, with D unresolved. With 1 base removed from V and 5 bases from J, the gap between germline ends came to 9 bases. This CDR3 has 13 residues. Per germline, CDR1 GTSNPN and CDR2 SVGIG (reference sequence). The CDR3 nucleotides are TGTGCCTGGAGTGATGGGGTCTATCAGCCCCAGCATTTT. This gives the protein CAWSDGVYQPQHF.

This clonotype was observed a single time. The V call is TRBV29-1, the J call TRBJ1-2, with a tentative D call TRBD1 (6 bases). Per the germline V gene, CDR1 is SQVTM and CDR2 is ANQGSEA. The V end was cut by 6 bases, the J end by 5 bases, with 13 bases between. CDR3 length: 12 residues. The DNA of the CDR3 is TGCAGCGTCCCGGGACATCAATATGGCTACACCTTC. This encodes CSVPGHQYGYTF.

The chain combines TRBV30 with TRBJ1-4; perhaps TRBD1 as D (5 bases). This CDR3 has 16 residues. The V end was cut by 1 base, the J end by 1 base, with 13 bases between. CDR1 GTSNPN and CDR2 SVGIG come from the germline V gene (reference sequence). The CDR3 sequence is CAWSAQALITNEKLFF. Here the CDR3 DNA reads TGTGCCTGGAGTGCACAGGCACTGATAACTAATGAAAAACTGTTTTTT.

This clonotype has just one count. The J gene is TRBJ2-7, the V gene TRBV5-4; D may be TRBD1 (6 bases). Looked up from germline, CDR1 is SGHNT and CDR2 is YYREEE (reference sequence). The V gene lost 2 bases and the J gene lost 3 bases, with 15 bases spanning the gap. This CDR3 has 15 amino acids. CDR3 sequence reads: CASSFPGHRNYEQYF. DNA of the CDR3: TGTGCCAGCAGCTTTCCGGGACACCGAAACTACGAGCAGTACTTC.

The chain has TRBV4-2 and TRBJ1-5; 7 positions match TRBD1. The junction had 2 bases not matched to a gene; V was cut back by 3 bases and J by 0 bases. The germline CDR1 and CDR2 sequences are LGHNA and YNFKEQ. The CDR3 extends over 15 amino acids. The CDR3 bases are TGTGCCAGCAGCCAGGACAGGCTTAGCAATCAGCCCCAGCATTTT. This sequence encodes CASSQDRLSNQPQHF.